This T cell receptor beta chain was sequenced in a study of T cell repertoires in cytomegalovirus infection (dated by TCRdb to the late 2010s). Some background on the complete study: Because public TCR beta signatures pointed to carriage of CMV infection together with the matching HLA type, the HLA type of each donor mattered for the analysis.

The CDR3 measures 15 amino acids from cysteine to phenylalanine. Solely the CDR3 DNA is kept, with 45 bases framed from the first base. The germline V gene encodes CDR1 MNHEY and CDR2 SVGAGI. V loses 5 bases, J loses 1 base, and the germline ends lie 14 bases apart. The instrument given in TCRdb is Illumina HiSeq 1500. TCRdb's own reprocessing of the public reads used fastp at Q25 and MiXCR and kept productive beta chains. Every entry covers one CDR3 protein and lists the most common genes and DNA from its rows. Here the sample has around 100,000 distinct CDR3 sequences; around 9.1% occur a single time. The top ten constitute around a third of the sample. Many counts were recorded for this clonotype. Its antigen remains unidentified. No per-base quality is available; no much larger clone lies one base away. Findings and caveats that apply to the study as a whole: Carriers of CMV infection plus the relevant HLA type were discriminated by the cumulative frequency of public TCR beta family members in the study cohort and in an independent 352-donor cohort. In the ex vivo response, HLA-C-restricted CMV-specific TCR beta clonotypes were dominant, and in two of eight donors the single most frequent clonotype came from this HLA-C-restricted group.

The sample was PBMCs, sequenced either directly or after in vitro stimulation (not recorded which). The V and J segments used are TRBV6-5 and TRBJ1-1; a tentative D match to TRBD1 spans 5 bases. This receptor was taken from a human donor in good health (CMV status not recorded). Some clones in this sample may be carry-over from other donors' samples. The CDR3 sequence is CASSEWGSPNTEAFF. The DNA is TGTGCCAGCAGTGAGTGGGGGTCCCCGAACACTGAAGCTTTCTTT.